Each of the 5 T cell receptor beta chains below was sequenced from the same sample in a study of CD8 T cells in Susac syndrome. The authors reverse transcribed roughly 0.5 to 1 ug RNA with random hexamers. TCRdb independently ran MiXCR on the immunoSEQ multiplex PCR reads; one entry per CDR3 protein. Among around 200,000 distinct CDR3 sequences, over 90% were seen once, and the ten largest hold approximately 0.075%. The source material was CD4+ T cells from PBMCs. The receptor source for this set is a human donor with multiple sclerosis.

The chain joins TRBV20-1 to TRBJ2-1; unclear D gene. The V gene's germline CDR1 is DFQATT and CDR2 SNEGSKA (reference sequence). V gave up 5 bases and J gave up 0 bases, with 14 bases separating them. The CDR3 covers 15 residues. The chain's CDR3 is CSAGVRGSSYNEQFF. CDR3 nucleotides: TGCAGTGCTGGAGTACGCGGCAGCTCCTACAATGAGCAGTTCTTC.

This chain joins TRBV12-3 or TRBV12-4 and TRBJ2-3; 11 positions match TRBD1. V trimming: 8 bases; J trimming: 5 bases; junction bases outside the gene matches: 9. CDR3 length: 15 amino acids. The CDR3 is CASLPGDRGRDTQYF. The CDR3 DNA reads as TGTGCCAGCCTCCCAGGGGACAGGGGGAGAGATACGCAGTATTTT.

The chain joins TRBV3-1 to TRBJ1-2; D is perhaps TRBD1 (5 bases). Germline CDR1 is LGHDT and CDR2 is YNNKEL (reference sequence). The CDR3 contains 12 residues. Trimming removed 3 bases at V and 8 bases at J, with 10 bases between. The chain's CDR3 is CASSQAAGGYTF. CDR3 nucleotides: TGTGCCAGCAGCCAGGCAGCAGGGGGCTACACCTTC.

The rearrangement uses TRBV9 and TRBJ1-1; D not certain. The ends were cut back, 4 bases at V and 1 base at J, with 11 bases in the middle. The CDR3 loop spans 14 amino acids. Germline values: CDR1 SGDLS, CDR2 YYNGEE. The CDR3 DNA sequence: TGTGCCAGCAGCTTCACGGGTAGGAACACTGAAGCTTTCTTT. It yields the protein CASSFTGRNTEAFF.

The chain couples TRBV29-1 to TRBJ1-1, with D perhaps TRBD1 (6 bases). The germline CDR1 and CDR2 sequences are SQVTM and ANQGSEA. V was pared by 7 bases and J by 1 base, with 13 bases between. This CDR3 is built from 13 residues. CDR3 in amino acids: CSAEGQTNTEAFF. The CDR3 DNA reads TGCAGCGCGGAAGGACAGACGAACACTGAAGCTTTCTTT. The whole variable domain, remainder taken from reference TRBV29-1 and TRBJ1-1, is SAVISQKPSRDICQRGTSLTIQCQVDSQVTMMFWYRQQPGQSLTLIATANQGSEATYESGFVIDKFPISRPNLTFSTLTVSNMSPEDSSIYLCSAEGQTNTEAFFGQGTRLTVV.